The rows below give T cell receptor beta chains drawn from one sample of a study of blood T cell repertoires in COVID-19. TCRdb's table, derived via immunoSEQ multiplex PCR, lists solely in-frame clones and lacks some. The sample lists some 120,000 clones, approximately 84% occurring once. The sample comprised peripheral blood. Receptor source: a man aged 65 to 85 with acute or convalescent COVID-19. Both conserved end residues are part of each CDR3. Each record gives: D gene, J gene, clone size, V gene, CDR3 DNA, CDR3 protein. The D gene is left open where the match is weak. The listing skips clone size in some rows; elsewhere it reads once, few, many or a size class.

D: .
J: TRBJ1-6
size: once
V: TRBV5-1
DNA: TGCGCCAGCAGCTTGGGATTCTGGGAGAGCGTTTCACCCCTCCACTTT
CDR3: CASSLGFWESVSPLHF

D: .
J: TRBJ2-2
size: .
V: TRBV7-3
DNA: TGTGCCAGCAGCTTAGGGGGAGGCGGGGAGCTGTTTTTT
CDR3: CASSLGGGGELFF

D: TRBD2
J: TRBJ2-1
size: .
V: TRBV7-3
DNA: TGTGCCAGCAGCTCCTCGACTAGCGGGGTTTACAATGAGCAGTTCTTC
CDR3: CASSSSTSGVYNEQFF

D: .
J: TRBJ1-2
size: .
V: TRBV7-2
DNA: TGTGCCAGCAGCTTAGTTCCGGGAGAGATGGATGGCTACACCTTC
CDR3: CASSLVPGEMDGYTF

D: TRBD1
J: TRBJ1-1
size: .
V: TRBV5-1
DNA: TGCGCCAGCAGCTTGAACAGGGGGACCAAAGCTTTCTTT
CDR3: CASSLNRGTKAFF

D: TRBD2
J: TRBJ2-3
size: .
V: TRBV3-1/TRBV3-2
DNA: TGTGCCAGCAGCCAAGTCCTAGCGGGGATAGATACGCAGTATTTT
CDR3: CASSQVLAGIDTQYF

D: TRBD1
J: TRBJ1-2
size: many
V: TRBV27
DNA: TGTGCCAGCAGTTTATCGCGGGCAGGGGGCTTATATGGCTACACCTTC
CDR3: CASSLSRAGGLYGYTF

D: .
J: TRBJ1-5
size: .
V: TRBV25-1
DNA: TGTGCCAGCAGTGGAGATAGGAGCTCCTATAGCAATCAGCCCCAGCATTTT
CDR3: CASSGDRSSYSNQPQHF

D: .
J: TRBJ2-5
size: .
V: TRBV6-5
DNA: TGTGCCAGCAGTTACTCCGGGACTTCTCTAAGAGAGACCCAGTACTTC
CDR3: CASSYSGTSLRETQYF

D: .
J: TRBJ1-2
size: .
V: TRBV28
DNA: TGTGCCAGCAGTTCATTAGACCCGGGTAACTATGGCTACACCTTC
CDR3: CASSSLDPGNYGYTF

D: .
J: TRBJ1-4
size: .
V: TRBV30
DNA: TGTGCCCTGACAGTGAGGAGTGAAAAACTGTTTTTT
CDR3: CALTVRSEKLFF

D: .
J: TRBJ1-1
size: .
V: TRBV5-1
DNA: TGCGCCAGCAGCTTGGGAGGGAACACTGAAGCTTTCTTT
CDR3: CASSLGGNTEAFF

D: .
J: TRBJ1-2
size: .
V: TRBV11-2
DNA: TGTGCCAGCAGCTTAAGGGGAGGGCCCAGATTTACGTATGGCTACACCTTC
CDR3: CASSLRGGPRFTYGYTF